Sequencing of this T cell receptor beta chain was carried out in a study of T cell responses to AZD1222 COVID-19 vaccine (dated by TCRdb to the early 2020s). With regard to the full study: TCR sequencing was performed for 230 to 250 trial participants, of whom about 200 were given two doses of AZD1222 and around 26 were given two doses of MenACWY control vaccine. Trial participants were enrolled into age subgroups of 18-55, 56-69 and 70-plus years, which contained about 150, 28 and 57 TCR-sequenced participants, respectively.

The research as a whole found: The 56-69-year group was small, and its depth increase did not reach significance, likely because of low power. Conclusions about previously exposed vaccinees are limited, since just six AZD1222 recipients were seropositive for SARS-CoV-2 at baseline. No day 14 peak-response samples were available, so repertoires were characterized only after the peak T cell response. After two AZD1222 doses, spike-specific TCR breadth and depth were significantly higher than at day 0 and than in MenACWY recipients. Participants were mostly white British, with more females than males. The authors suggested clonal diversity may have been underestimated. Reportedly, almost half of the unique spike-specific TCRs recognized epitopes lying outside the regions that are mutated in the B.1.351 and B.1.1.7 variants. The whole spike protein was spanned by vaccine-associated CD4 TCRs, and dominant responses were seen in regions 160-218 and 743-854.

Points on this clone: Its antigen is currently not known. The input lacks base qualities; no much larger clone sits a single base away.

The CDR3 regions of human TCRbeta chains were analyzed by immunosequencing. Under the source paper's analysis protocol: Repertoire TCRs were checked for matches against a reference library of SARS-CoV-2-specific TCRs that had been generated using the MIRA antigen-specificity platform. Breadth was defined as the fraction of unique TCRs that were SARS-CoV-2-associated, and depth was defined as the fraction of total T cells that were SARS-CoV-2-associated. Using the MIRA data, every spike-specific TCR was mapped to the spike region that the TCR reacted to and assigned to either a CD4 or a CD8 class. Log10-transformed breadth and depth values were compared by one-way ANOVA with Sidak's multiple comparisons tests. TCRdb holds this immuneACCESS table with in-frame rearrangements only. Some clones are missing; in checked studies, unresolved V genes explain under half, and the rest has no known cause. That table supplies the V and J calls and clone size; D and trimming were determined from the DNA. The sample contains 150,000 to 250,000 clones, more than 85% of them found a single time. The ten largest make up roughly 3.5% of the sample.

Germline trimming amounts to 4 bases on V and 6 bases on J, with 3 as the count of junction bases outside the gene matches. The germline V gene encodes CDR1 LNHDA and CDR2 SQIVND (reference sequence). Measured from the cysteine to the phenylalanine, the CDR3 is 13 residues long. Kept here is only the CDR3 DNA, which spans 39 bases and is read in frame from base 1. The time point label of this sample denotes: about 28 days (+/-7) after the second vaccine dose. AZD1222 recipients given second doses at about 4 weeks or at about 12 weeks were pooled, since spike-specific TCR depth and breadth were not found to differ between the two schedules. The vaccinee samples were drawn from two UK trials, COV001 and COV002, one of which was a single-blind randomized controlled phase 2/3 trial testing AZD1222 (ChAdOx1 nCoV-19) in healthy adults. For TCRbeta chain sequencing, PBMC samples from trial participants were taken at day 0 and at day 28 after the second dose.

Specimen: peripheral blood, collected 28 days after the second AZD1222 dose. The sequence was collected from an adult who received the AZD1222 COVID-19 vaccine. The rearrangement combines TRBV19 with TRBJ2-1; 7 nucleotides in the junction match TRBD1. The nucleotides are TGTGCCAGTAGTACCCCAGGGGGCAATGAGCAGTTCTTC. This gives the protein CASSTPGGNEQFF.